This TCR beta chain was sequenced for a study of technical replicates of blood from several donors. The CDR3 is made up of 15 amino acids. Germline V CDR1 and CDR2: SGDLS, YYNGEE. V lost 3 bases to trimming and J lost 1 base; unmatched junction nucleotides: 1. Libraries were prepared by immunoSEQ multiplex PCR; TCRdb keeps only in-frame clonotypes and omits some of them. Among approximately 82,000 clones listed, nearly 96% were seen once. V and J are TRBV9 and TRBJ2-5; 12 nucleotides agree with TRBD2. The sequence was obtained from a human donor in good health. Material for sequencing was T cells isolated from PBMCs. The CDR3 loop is CASSGTSGAQETQYF. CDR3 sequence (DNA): TGTGCCAGCAGCGGGACTAGCGGGGCCCAAGAGACCCAGTACTTC.